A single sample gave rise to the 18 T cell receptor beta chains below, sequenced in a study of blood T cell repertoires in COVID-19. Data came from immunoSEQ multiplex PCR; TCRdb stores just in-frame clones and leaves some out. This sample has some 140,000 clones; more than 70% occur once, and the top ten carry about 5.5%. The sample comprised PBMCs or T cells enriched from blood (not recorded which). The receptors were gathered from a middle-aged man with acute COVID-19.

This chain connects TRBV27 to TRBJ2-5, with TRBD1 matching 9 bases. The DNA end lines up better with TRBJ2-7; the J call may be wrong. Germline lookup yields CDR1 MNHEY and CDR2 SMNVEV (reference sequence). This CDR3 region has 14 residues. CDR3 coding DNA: TGTGCCAGCAGTTTGGACAGGGGAACGAACGAGCAGTACTTC. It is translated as CASSLDRGTNEQYF.

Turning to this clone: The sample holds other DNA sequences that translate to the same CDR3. The CDR3 nucleotides read TGTGCCAGCAGCTTAGCTAGCGGGGCTTACAATGAGCAGTTCTTC. Protein sequence: CASSLASGAYNEQFF. J is TRBJ2-1 and V is TRBV7-2; TRBD2 matches at 8 bases. CDR3 length: 15 amino acids. In germline, CDR1 is SGHTA, CDR2 FQGNSA. V was clipped by 0 bases and J by 4 bases; unmatched bases: 2.

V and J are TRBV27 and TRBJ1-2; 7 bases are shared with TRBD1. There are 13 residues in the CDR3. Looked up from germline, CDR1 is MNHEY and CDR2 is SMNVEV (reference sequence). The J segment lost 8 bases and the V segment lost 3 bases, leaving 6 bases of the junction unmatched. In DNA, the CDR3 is TGTGCCAGCAGTTTCGACAGGGAGACGGGCTACACCTTC. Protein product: CASSFDRETGYTF.

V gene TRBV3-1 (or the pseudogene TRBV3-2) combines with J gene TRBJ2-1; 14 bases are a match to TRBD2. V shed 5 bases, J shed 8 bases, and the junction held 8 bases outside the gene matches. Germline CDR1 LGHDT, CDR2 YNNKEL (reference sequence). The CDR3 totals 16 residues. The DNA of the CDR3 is TGTGCCAGCAGCAAAAGACTAGCGGGAGGGCCTGATGAGCAGTTCTTC. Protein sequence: CASSKRLAGGPDEQFF.

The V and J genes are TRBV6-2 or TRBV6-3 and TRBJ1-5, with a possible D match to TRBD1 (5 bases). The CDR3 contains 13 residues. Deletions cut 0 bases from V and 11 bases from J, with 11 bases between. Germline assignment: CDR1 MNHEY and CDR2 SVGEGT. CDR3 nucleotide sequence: TGTGCCAGCAGTTACTCACAGGCCCTATCCCAGCATTTT. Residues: CASSYSQALSQHF.

Here the CDR3 DNA reads TGTGCCAGCAGCCCGGGGGACAGGACTCTTAGAAACACCATATATTTT. Translated: CASSPGDRTLRNTIYF. The chain recombines TRBV7-9 with TRBJ1-3; TRBD1 agrees at 8 bases. The J segment lost 5 bases and the V segment lost 5 bases, leaving 11 bases of the junction unmatched. Germline V lookup: CDR1 SEHNR, CDR2 FQNEAQ (reference sequence). The CDR3 has 16 residues.

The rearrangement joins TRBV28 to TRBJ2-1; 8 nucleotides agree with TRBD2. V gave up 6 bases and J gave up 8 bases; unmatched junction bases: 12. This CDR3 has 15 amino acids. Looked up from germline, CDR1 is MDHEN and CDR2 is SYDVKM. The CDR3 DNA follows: TGTGCCAGCAGGTCTTCGGGACTAGGTAGGGATGAGCAGTTCTTC. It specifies CASRSSGLGRDEQFF.

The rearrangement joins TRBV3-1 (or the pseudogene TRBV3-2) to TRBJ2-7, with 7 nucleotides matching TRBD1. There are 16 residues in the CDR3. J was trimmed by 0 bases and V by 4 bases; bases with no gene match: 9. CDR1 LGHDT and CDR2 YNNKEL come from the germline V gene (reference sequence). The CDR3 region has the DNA TGTGCCAGCAGCCTCTCCGCTCGACAGGGCTCCTACGAGCAGTACTTC. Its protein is CASSLSARQGSYEQYF.

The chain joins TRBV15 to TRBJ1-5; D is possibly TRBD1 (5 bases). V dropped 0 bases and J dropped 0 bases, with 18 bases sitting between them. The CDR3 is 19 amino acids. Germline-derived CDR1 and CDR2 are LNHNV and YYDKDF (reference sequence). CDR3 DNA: TGTGCCACCAGCAGAGATATTGAGGGCAGGGACTATAGCAATCAGCCCCAGCATTTT. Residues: CATSRDIEGRDYSNQPQHF.

The CDR3 coding sequence is TGTGCCAGCAGTTCTCAGGGACAACTCAATCAGCCCCAGCATTTT. This translates into CASSSQGQLNQPQHF. This chain links TRBV6-5 with TRBJ1-5; D might be TRBD1 (6 bases). CDR1 and CDR2 from the germline V gene are MNHEY and SVGAGI. The CDR3 is 15 amino acids. Trimming took off 4 bases at V and 3 bases at J, with 13 bases between the two ends.

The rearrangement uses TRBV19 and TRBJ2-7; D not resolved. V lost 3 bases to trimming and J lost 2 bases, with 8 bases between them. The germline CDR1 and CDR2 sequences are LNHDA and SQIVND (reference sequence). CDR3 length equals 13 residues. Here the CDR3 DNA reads TGTGCCAGTAGTATCCTGTTAACCTACGAGCAGTACTTC. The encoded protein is CASSILLTYEQYF.

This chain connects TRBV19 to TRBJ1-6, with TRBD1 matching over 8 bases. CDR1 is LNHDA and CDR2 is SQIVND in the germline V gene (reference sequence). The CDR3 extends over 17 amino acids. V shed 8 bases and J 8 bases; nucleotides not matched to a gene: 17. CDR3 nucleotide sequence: TGTGCCAGTTCAATCGGACAGGGAACTGGGGGATATTCACCCCTCCACTTT. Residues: CASSIGQGTGGYSPLHF.

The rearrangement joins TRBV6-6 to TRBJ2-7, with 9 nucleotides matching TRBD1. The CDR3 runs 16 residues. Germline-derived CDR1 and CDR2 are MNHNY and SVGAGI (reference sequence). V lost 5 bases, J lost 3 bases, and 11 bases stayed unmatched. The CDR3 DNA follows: TGTGCCAGCAGTCTACAGGGGGCGGACGTTCTCTACGAGCAGTACTTC. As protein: CASSLQGADVLYEQYF.

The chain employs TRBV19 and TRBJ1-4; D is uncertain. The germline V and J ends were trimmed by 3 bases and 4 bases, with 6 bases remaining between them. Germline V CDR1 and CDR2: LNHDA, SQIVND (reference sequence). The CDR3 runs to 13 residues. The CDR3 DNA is TGTGCCAGTAGTATCGTCAGTAATGAAAAACTGTTTTTT. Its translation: CASSIVSNEKLFF.

The CDR3 DNA reads as TGTGCCAGCCAACACGATGCGGCCAACGTCCTGACTTTC. This codes for CASQHDAANVLTF. The chain combines TRBV6-5 with TRBJ2-6; D is ambiguous. The CDR3 spans 13 residues. The V end was cut by 8 bases, the J end by 6 bases, with 11 bases between. In germline, CDR1 is MNHEY, CDR2 SVGAGI.

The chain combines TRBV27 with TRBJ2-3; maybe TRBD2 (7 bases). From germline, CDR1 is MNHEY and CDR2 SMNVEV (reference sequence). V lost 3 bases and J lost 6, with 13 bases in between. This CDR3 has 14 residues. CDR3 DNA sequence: TGTGCCAGCAGTTTGAGGGGGGGCGAGGATACGCAGTATTTT. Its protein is CASSLRGGEDTQYF.

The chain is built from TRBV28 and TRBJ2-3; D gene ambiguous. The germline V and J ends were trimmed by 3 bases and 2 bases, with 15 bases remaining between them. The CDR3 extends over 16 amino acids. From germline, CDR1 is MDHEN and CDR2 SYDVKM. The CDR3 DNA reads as TGTGCCAGCAGTTTTCGCCAGTTGAGGCTCACAGATACGCAGTATTTT. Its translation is CASSFRQLRLTDTQYF.

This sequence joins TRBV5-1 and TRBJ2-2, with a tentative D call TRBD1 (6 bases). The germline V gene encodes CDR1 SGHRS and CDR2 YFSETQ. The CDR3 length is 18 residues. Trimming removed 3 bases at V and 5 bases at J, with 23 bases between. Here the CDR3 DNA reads TGCGCCAGCAGCTCCCAAGTACAGGGAGCGGAGCTAACCGGGGAGCTGTTTTTT. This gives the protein CASSSQVQGAELTGELFF.